The rows below give T cell receptor beta chains drawn from one sample of a study of blood T cell repertoires in COVID-19. Clones were sequenced by immunoSEQ multiplex PCR, and TCRdb holds only the in-frame ones, with some missing. This sample carries roughly 320,000 clones, around 90% of them seen once, and the ten largest clones take around 1.2%. The material sequenced was peripheral blood. Source of these receptors: a man in his 70s with acute or convalescent COVID-19. The conserved cysteine and the conserved F or W are not part of the CDR3 here. Each record gives: J gene, V gene, CDR3 protein.

>TRBJ1-2|TRBV5-6
ASSFDPGVYGYT
>TRBJ2-3|TRBV5-1
ASSWGLAGGQDTQY
>TRBJ2-3|TRBV24-1
ATSDFERTSTDTQY
>TRBJ2-1|TRBV2
ASRIGLAGIYNEQF
>TRBJ1-6|TRBV10-1
ASSPGQGLSSPLH
>TRBJ1-2|TRBV30
AWSEGGAIYGYT
>TRBJ2-7|TRBV18
ASSPPTGSSRRYEQY
>TRBJ2-2|TRBV5-5
ASTGQSTGELF
>TRBJ2-7|TRBV12-3/TRBV12-4
ASRLRGNEQY
>TRBJ2-3|TRBV10-3
AITAGRAVDTQY
>TRBJ2-5|TRBV2
ASSVRRGGGETQY
>TRBJ2-2|TRBV18
ASPPSVGVLNTGELF
>TRBJ2-2|TRBV7-9
ASSLGSGVNTGELF
>TRBJ1-2|TRBV5-6
ASSLALTAYGYT
>TRBJ1-1|TRBV21-1
ASSKLRGTNTEAF
>TRBJ2-2|TRBV5-1
ASSLVAGANTGELF
>TRBJ2-4|TRBV12-3/TRBV12-4
ASSGTGGDIQY
>TRBJ1-5|TRBV7-2
ASSPFGQYNQPQH
>TRBJ2-3|TRBV4-2
ASSHATGTDADTQY
>TRBJ1-4|TRBV4-1
ASSQGTVNEKLF
>TRBJ1-2|TRBV30
AWRADVGYGYT
>TRBJ1-1|TRBV7-3
ASSSGGTEAF